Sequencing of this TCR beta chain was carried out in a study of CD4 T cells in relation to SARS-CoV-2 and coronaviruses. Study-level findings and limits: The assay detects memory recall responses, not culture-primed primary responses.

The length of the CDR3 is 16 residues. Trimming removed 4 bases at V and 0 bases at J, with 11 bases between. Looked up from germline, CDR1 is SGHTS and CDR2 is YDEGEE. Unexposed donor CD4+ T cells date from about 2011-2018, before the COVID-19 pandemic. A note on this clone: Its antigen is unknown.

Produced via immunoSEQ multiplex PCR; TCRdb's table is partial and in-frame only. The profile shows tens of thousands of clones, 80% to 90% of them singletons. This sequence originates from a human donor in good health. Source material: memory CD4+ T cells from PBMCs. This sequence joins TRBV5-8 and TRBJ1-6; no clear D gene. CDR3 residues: CASSRTGSSYNSPLHF. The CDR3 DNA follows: TGTGCCAGCAGCCGGACGGGAAGCTCCTATAATTCACCCCTCCACTTT. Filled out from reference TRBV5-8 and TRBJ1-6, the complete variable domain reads EAGVTQSPTHLIKTRGQQATLRCSPISGHTSVYWYQQALGLGLQFLLWYDEGEERNRGNFPPRFSGRQFPNYSSELNVNALELEDSALYLCASSRTGSSYNSPLHFGNGTRLTVT.